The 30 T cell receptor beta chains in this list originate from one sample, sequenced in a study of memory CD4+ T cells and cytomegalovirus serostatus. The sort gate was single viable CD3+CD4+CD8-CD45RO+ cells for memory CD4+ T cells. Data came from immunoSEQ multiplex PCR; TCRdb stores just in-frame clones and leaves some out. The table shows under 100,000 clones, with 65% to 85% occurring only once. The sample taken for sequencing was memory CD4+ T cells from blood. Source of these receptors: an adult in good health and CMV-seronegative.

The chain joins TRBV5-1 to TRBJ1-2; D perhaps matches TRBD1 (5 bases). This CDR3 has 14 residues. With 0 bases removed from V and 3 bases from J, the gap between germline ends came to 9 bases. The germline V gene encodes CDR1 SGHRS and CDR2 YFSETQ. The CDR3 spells CASSLESGDYGYTF. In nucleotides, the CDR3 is TGCGCCAGCAGCTTGGAGTCGGGGGACTATGGCTACACCTTC.

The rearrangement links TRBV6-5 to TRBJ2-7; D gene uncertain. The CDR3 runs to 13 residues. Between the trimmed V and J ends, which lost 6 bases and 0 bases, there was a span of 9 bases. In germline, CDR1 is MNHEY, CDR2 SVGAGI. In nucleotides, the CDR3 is TGTGCCAGCAGCCCCCGTATCTCCTACGAGCAGTACTTC. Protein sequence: CASSPRISYEQYF.

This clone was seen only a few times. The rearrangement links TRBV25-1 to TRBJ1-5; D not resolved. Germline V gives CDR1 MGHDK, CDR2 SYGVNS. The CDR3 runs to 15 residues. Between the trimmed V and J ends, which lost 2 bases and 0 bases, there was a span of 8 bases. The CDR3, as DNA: TGTGCCAGCAGTGAACCAGAGTATAGCAATCAGCCCCAGCATTTT. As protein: CASSEPEYSNQPQHF.

This CDR3 reads CASSLEVISGELFF. The CDR3 nucleotides are TGTGCCAGCAGCTTGGAGGTGATTTCCGGGGAGCTGTTTTTT. The chain links TRBV5-4 to TRBJ2-2; D is uncertain. V was cut by 0 bases and J by 6 bases, with 9 bases left in between. The CDR3 is made up of 14 amino acids. CDR1 and CDR2 from the germline V gene are SGHNT and YYREEE (reference sequence).

The CDR3 DNA follows: TGCGCCAGCAGCCAGGTGGGGACAGGGATCCACGAGCAGTACTTC. Translation gives CASSQVGTGIHEQYF. This chain connects TRBV4-1 to TRBJ2-7, with TRBD1 matching 9 bases. V was clipped by 3 bases and J by 5 bases; unmatched bases: 8. Germline V gene data show CDR1 as MGHRA and CDR2 as YSYEKL. The CDR3 is 15 amino acids.

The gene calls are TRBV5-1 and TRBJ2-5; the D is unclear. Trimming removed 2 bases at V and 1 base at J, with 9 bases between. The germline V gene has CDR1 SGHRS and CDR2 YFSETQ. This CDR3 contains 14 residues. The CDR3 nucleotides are TGCGCCAGCAGCTTATTTACACCCCAAGAGACCCAGTACTTC. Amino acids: CASSLFTPQETQYF.

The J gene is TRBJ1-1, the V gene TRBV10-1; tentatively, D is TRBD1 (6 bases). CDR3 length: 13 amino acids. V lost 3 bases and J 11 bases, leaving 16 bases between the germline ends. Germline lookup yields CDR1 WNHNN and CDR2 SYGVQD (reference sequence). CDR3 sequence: CASSDQGRVGAFF. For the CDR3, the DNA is TGCGCCAGCAGTGACCAGGGGAGGGTCGGGGCTTTCTTT.

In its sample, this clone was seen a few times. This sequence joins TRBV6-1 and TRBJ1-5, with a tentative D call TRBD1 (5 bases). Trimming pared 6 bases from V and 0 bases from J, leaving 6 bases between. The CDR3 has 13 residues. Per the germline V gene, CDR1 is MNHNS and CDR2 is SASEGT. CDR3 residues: CASSRDSNQPQHF. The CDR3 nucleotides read TGTGCCAGCAGCAGGGATAGCAATCAGCCCCAGCATTTT.

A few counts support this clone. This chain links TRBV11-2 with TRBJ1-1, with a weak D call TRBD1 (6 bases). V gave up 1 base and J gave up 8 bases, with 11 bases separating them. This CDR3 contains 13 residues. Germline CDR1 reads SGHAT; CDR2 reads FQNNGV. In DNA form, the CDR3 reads TGTGCCAGCAGCTTAGTGCAGGGGTACGAAGCTTTCTTT. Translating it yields CASSLVQGYEAFF.

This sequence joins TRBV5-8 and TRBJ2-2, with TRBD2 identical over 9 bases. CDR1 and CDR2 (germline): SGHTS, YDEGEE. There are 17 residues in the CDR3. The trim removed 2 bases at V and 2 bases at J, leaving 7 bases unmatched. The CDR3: CASSFPTSGLNTGELFF. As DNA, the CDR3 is TGTGCCAGCAGCTTCCCGACTAGCGGATTAAACACCGGGGAGCTGTTTTTT.

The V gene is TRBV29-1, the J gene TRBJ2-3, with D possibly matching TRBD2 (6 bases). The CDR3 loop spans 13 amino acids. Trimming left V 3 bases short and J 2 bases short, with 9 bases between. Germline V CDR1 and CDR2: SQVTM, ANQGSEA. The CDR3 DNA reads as TGCAGCGTTGAGCGGGGACCCACAGATACGCAGTATTTT. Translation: CSVERGPTDTQYF.

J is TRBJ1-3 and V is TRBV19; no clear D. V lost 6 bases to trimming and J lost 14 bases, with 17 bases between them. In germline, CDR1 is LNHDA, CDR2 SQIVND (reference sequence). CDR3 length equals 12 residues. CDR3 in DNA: TGTGCCAGTAGCATCCAAAGTAGCCCTCTATATTTT. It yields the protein CASSIQSSPLYF.

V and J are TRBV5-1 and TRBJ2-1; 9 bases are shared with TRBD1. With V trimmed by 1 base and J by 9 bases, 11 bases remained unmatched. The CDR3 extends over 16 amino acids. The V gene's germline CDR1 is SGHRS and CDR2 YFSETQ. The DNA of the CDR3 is TGCGCCAGCAGCTTGATACCGGGACAGGGACAGTTTGAGCAGTTCTTC. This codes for CASSLIPGQGQFEQFF. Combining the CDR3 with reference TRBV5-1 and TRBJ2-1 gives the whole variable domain KAGVTQTPRYLIKTRGQQVTLSCSPISGHRSVSWYQQTPGQGLQFLFEYFSETQRNKGNFPGRFSGRQFSNSRSEMNVSTLELGDSALYLCASSLIPGQGQFEQFFGPGTRLTVL.

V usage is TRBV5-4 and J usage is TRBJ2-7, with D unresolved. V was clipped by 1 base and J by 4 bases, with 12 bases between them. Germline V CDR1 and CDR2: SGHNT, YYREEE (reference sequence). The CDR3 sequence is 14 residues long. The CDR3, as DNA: TGTGCCAGCAGCTTGAGTCGAGGCGGTTACGAGCAGTACTTC. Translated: CASSLSRGGYEQYF.

The CDR3 DNA follows: TGTGCCAGCAGCTTCGGGACTAGCGGGGTTACCGGGGAGCTGTTTTTT. Protein sequence: CASSFGTSGVTGELFF. The rearrangement joins TRBV13 to TRBJ2-2; the match to TRBD2 covers 13 bases. Trimming at V came to 3 bases and at J to 5 bases, leaving 3 bases not matched to a gene. CDR1 PRHDT and CDR2 FYEKMQ come from the germline V gene (reference sequence). CDR3 size: 16 residues.

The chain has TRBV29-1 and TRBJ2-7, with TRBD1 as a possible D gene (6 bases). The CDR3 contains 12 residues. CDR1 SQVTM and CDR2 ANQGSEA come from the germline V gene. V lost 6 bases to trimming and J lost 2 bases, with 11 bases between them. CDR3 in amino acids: CSVEQGAYEQYF. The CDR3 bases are TGCAGCGTCGAACAGGGCGCCTACGAGCAGTACTTC.

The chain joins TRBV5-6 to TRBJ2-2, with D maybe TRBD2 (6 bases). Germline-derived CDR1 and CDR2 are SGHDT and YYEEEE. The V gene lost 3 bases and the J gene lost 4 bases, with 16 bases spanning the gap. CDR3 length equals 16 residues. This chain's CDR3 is CASSSPGRGGTGELFF. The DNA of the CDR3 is TGTGCCAGCAGCTCCCCCGGACGGGGAGGCACCGGGGAGCTGTTTTTT.

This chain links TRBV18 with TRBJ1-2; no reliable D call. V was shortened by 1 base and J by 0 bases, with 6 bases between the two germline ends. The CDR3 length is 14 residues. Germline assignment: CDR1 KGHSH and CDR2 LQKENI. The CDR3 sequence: CASSPLETNYGYTF. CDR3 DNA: TGTGCCAGCTCACCACTGGAAACTAACTATGGCTACACCTTC.

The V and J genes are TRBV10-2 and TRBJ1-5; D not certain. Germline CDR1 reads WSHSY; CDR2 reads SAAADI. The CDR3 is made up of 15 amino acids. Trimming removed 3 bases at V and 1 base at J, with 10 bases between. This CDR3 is CASSELARSNQPQHF. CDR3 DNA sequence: TGCGCCAGCAGTGAACTCGCACGGAGCAATCAGCCCCAGCATTTT.

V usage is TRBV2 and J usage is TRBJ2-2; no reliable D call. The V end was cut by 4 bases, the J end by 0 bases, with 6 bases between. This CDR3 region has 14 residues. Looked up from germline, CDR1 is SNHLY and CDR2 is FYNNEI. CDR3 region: CASSVYANTGELFF. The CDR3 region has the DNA TGTGCCAGCAGTGTGTACGCGAACACCGGGGAGCTGTTTTTT.

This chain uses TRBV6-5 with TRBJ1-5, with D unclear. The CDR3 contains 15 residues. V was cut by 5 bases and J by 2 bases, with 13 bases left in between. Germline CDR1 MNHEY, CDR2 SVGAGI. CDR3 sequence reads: CASSARRGGNQPQHF. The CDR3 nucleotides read TGTGCCAGCAGTGCCCGGCGGGGAGGCAATCAGCCCCAGCATTTT.

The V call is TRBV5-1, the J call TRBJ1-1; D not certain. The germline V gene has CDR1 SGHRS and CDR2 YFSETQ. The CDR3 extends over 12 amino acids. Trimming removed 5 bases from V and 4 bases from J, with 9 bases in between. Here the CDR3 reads CASRELVTEAFF. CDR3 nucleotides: TGCGCCAGCAGGGAACTGGTCACTGAAGCTTTCTTT.

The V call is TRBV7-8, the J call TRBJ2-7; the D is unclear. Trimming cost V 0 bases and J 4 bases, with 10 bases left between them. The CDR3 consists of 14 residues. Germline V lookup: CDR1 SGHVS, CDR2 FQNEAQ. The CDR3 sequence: CASSLAVSAYEQYF. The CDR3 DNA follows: TGTGCCAGCAGCTTAGCGGTGTCAGCATACGAGCAGTACTTC.

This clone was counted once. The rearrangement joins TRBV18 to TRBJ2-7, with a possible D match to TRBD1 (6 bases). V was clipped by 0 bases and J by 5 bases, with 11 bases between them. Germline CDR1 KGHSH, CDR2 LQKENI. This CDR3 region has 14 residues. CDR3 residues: CASSPPRDTHEQYF. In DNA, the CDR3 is TGTGCCAGCTCACCACCCCGGGACACCCACGAGCAGTACTTC.

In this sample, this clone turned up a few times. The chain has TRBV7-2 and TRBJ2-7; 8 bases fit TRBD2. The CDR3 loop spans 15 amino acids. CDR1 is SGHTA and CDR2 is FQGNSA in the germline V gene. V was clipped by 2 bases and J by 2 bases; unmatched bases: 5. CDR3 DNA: TGTGCCAGCAGCTTATACAGCGGGGGAACCTACGAGCAGTACTTC. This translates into CASSLYSGGTYEQYF.

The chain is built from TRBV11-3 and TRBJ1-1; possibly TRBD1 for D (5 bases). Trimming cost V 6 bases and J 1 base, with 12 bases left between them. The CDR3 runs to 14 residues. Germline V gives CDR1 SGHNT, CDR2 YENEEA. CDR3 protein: CASSPGHGNTEAFF. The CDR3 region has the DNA TGTGCCAGCAGTCCAGGGCATGGGAACACTGAAGCTTTCTTT.

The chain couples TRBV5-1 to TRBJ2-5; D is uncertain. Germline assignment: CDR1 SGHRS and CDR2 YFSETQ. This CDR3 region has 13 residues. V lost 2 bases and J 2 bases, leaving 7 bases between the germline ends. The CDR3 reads CASSFLGQETQYF. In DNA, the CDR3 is TGCGCCAGCAGCTTTTTGGGTCAAGAGACCCAGTACTTC.

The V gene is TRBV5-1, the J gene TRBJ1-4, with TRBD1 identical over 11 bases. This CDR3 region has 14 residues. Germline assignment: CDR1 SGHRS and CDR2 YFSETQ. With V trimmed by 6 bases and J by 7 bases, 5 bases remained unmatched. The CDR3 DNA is TGCGCCAGCAACCCCGGGACAGGGGGTGAAAAACTGTTTTTT. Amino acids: CASNPGTGGEKLFF. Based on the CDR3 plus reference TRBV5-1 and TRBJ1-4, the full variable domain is KAGVTQTPRYLIKTRGQQVTLSCSPISGHRSVSWYQQTPGQGLQFLFEYFSETQRNKGNFPGRFSGRQFSNSRSEMNVSTLELGDSALYLCASNPGTGGEKLFFGSGTQLSVL.

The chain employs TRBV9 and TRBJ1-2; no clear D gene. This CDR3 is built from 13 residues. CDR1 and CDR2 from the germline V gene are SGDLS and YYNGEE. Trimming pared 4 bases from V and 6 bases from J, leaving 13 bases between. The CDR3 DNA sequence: TGTGCCAGCAGCAAAGCCCTAGGCCATGGCTACACCTTC. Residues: CASSKALGHGYTF. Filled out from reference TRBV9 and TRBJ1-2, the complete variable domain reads DSGVTQTPKHLITATGQRVTLRCSPRSGDLSVYWYQQSLDQGLQFLIQYYNGEERAKGNILERFSAQQFPDLHSELNLSSLELGDSALYFCASSKALGHGYTFGSGTRLTVV.

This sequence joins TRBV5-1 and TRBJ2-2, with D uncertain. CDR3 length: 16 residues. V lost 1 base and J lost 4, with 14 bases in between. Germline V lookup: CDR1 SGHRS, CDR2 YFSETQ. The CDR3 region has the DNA TGCGCCAGCAGCTTGACCGCGCAGGAACTCACCGGGGAGCTGTTTTTT. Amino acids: CASSLTAQELTGELFF.